One sample yielded the 29 T cell receptor beta chains listed below, sequenced in a study of blood T cell repertoires in COVID-19. The protocol was immunoSEQ multiplex PCR, while the TCRdb copy is restricted to in-frame clones and leaves out a portion. Of some 300,000 clones detected, roughly nine tenths appear once; the ten largest clones hold under 3.5%. Sequenced material: PBMCs or T cells enriched from blood (not recorded which). The receptors derive from a woman aged 50 to 65 who had been exposed to COVID-19.

V is TRBV24-1 and J is TRBJ1-2; possibly TRBD1 for D (5 bases). Deletions cut 12 bases from V and 4 bases from J, with 20 bases between. This CDR3 is built from 14 residues. Germline CDR1 reads KGHDR; CDR2 reads SFDVKD. The CDR3 here is CAPGGDPTTYGYTF. CDR3 nucleotide sequence: TGTGCCCCCGGGGGGGACCCAACTACCTATGGCTACACCTTC.

V usage is TRBV10-3 and J usage is TRBJ2-3, with 11 bases matching TRBD2. The CDR3 covers 16 residues. The V and J ends lost 6 bases and 0 bases, in that order; junction bases with no gene match: 5. Germline V gene data show CDR1 as ENHRY and CDR2 as SYGVKD. Written as DNA, the CDR3 is TGTGCCATCAGCCAGACTAGCGGGGCTAGCACAGATACGCAGTATTTT. The encoded protein is CAISQTSGASTDTQYF.

V usage is TRBV27 and J usage is TRBJ2-7; weak D call: TRBD2 (6 bases). CDR3 length equals 17 residues. V dropped 2 bases and J dropped 1 base, with 18 bases sitting between them. CDR1 and CDR2 from the germline V gene are MNHEY and SMNVEV (reference sequence). The CDR3 spells CASSLAVPGSSSYEQYF. As DNA, the CDR3 is TGTGCCAGCAGTTTAGCCGTCCCCGGGAGCTCATCCTACGAGCAGTACTTC.

This clone was counted once. The chain has TRBV11-3 and TRBJ2-1, with TRBD1 matching over 8 bases. This CDR3 is 15 amino acids long. Germline-derived CDR1 and CDR2 are SGHNT and YENEEA. V lost 3 bases to trimming and J lost 3 bases; unmatched junction nucleotides: 4. CDR3 nucleotide sequence: TGTGCCAGCAGCTTGACAGGGGACCGCTACAATGAGCAGTTCTTC. Protein: CASSLTGDRYNEQFF.

This clone was detected only once. This chain links TRBV10-2 with TRBJ1-4; D uncertain. The germline gives CDR1 WSHSY, CDR2 SAAADI. Trimming shortened V by 10 bases and J by 4 bases, and 4 bases separated the two germline ends. The CDR3 loop spans 10 amino acids. CDR3 protein: CATLNEKLFF. CDR3 bases: TGCGCCACCCTTAATGAAAAACTGTTTTTT.

This rearrangement joins TRBV9 to TRBJ2-1, with TRBD2 matching over 10 bases. Germline CDR1 and CDR2: SGDLS and YYNGEE. The junction had 3 bases not matched to a gene; V was cut back by 0 bases and J by 6 bases. The CDR3 consists of 15 residues. Here the CDR3 DNA reads TGTGCCAGCAGCGTAGGAGCGGGGGGGTTCAATGAGCAGTTCTTC. This gives the protein CASSVGAGGFNEQFF.

In its sample, this clone was seen a few times. V is TRBV27 and J is TRBJ2-1, with D perhaps TRBD2 (6 bases). In germline, CDR1 is MNHEY, CDR2 SMNVEV (reference sequence). Trimming shortened V by 4 bases and J by 4 bases, and 17 bases separated the two germline ends. This CDR3 has 16 residues. Here the CDR3 reads CASSSEGLIPYNEQFF. CDR3 nucleotide sequence: TGTGCCAGCAGTTCGGAGGGCCTAATCCCTTACAATGAGCAGTTCTTC.

V and J are TRBV6-1 and TRBJ2-1; 11 nucleotides agree with TRBD2. This CDR3 comprises 16 residues. V lost 3 bases and J lost 5; bases outside the gene matches: 6. The germline V gene has CDR1 MNHNS and CDR2 SASEGT. The chain's CDR3 is CASSERRLAGNNEQFF. In nucleotides, the CDR3 is TGTGCCAGCAGTGAGAGAAGACTAGCGGGGAACAATGAGCAGTTCTTC.

The chain employs TRBV19 and TRBJ2-2; TRBD1 might be the D (7 bases). The length of the CDR3 is 15 residues. The germline gives CDR1 LNHDA, CDR2 SQIVND (reference sequence). V lost 5 bases and J 4 bases, leaving 14 bases between the germline ends. This CDR3 is CASSVRGEFTGELFF. CDR3 in DNA: TGTGCCAGTAGTGTCAGGGGGGAATTCACCGGGGAGCTGTTTTTT.

V and J are TRBV11-3 and TRBJ2-7; 9 bases map to TRBD1. Germline lookup yields CDR1 SGHNT and CDR2 YENEEA. V lost 2 bases to trimming and J lost 3 bases; unmatched junction nucleotides: 5. The CDR3 totals 15 residues. The CDR3 sequence: CASSLRTGVSYEQYF. Written as DNA, the CDR3 is TGTGCCAGCAGCTTAAGGACAGGGGTAAGCTACGAGCAGTACTTC. Drawing the rest from reference TRBV11-3 and TRBJ2-7, the complete variable domain is EAGVVQSPRYKIIEKKQPVAFWCNPISGHNTLYWYLQNLGQGPELLIRYENEEAVDDSQLPKDRFSAERLKGVDSTLKIQPAELGDSAVYLCASSLRTGVSYEQYFGPGTRLTVT.

This clone has only one observation. The chain recombines TRBV5-1 with TRBJ2-1; TRBD2 matches 9 bases. There are 19 residues in the CDR3. V trimming: 4 bases; J trimming: 1 base; junction bases outside the gene matches: 15. The V gene's germline CDR1 is SGHRS and CDR2 YFSETQ. The CDR3 protein is CASSNLLSSGVGSYNEQFF. The CDR3, as DNA: TGCGCCAGCAGCAACCTTCTTTCTAGCGGGGTTGGGTCCTACAATGAGCAGTTCTTC.

This chain connects TRBV7-2 to TRBJ2-5, with D tentatively TRBD2 (5 bases). This CDR3 has 16 residues. CDR1 is SGHTA, CDR2 FQGNSA, per germline. The V and J ends lost 5 bases and 5 bases respectively, with 21 bases between them. The CDR3 is CASSPSLGEIRETQYF. In DNA form, the CDR3 reads TGTGCCAGCAGCCCCTCCCTCGGGGAGATTCGGGAGACCCAGTACTTC.

The V call is TRBV5-4, the J call TRBJ1-2, with D unclear. Trimming stripped 0 bases from V and 5 bases from J, with 5 bases between. The CDR3 has 12 residues. CDR1 and CDR2 from the germline V gene are SGHNT and YYREEE (reference sequence). CDR3 nucleotide sequence: TGTGCCAGCAGCTTGGTGGCTTATGGCTACACCTTC. Protein: CASSLVAYGYTF.

The J gene is TRBJ2-2, the V gene TRBV5-1; D unresolved. The germline V and J ends were trimmed by 1 base and 1 base, with 8 bases remaining between them. This CDR3 region has 15 residues. Germline loops: CDR1 SGHRS, CDR2 YFSETQ. The CDR3 nucleotides are TGCGCCAGCAGCTTGTCGGCAGGGAACACCGGGGAGCTGTTTTTT. Its translation is CASSLSAGNTGELFF.

The chain links TRBV28 to TRBJ1-2; D possibly corresponds to TRBD1 (6 bases). V was trimmed by 7 bases and J by 3 bases, leaving 12 bases between them. Germline CDR1 MDHEN, CDR2 SYDVKM. CDR3 size: 13 residues. This CDR3 is CASTGAEYYGYTF. CDR3 in DNA: TGTGCCAGCACAGGGGCCGAGTACTATGGCTACACCTTC.

The chain is built from TRBV19 and TRBJ1-4, with D uncertain. The germline V and J ends were trimmed by 3 bases and 7 bases, with 12 bases remaining between them. CDR1 is LNHDA, CDR2 SQIVND, per germline (reference sequence). This CDR3 contains 14 residues. CDR3 loop: CASSIRGSSEKLFF. CDR3 in DNA: TGTGCCAGTAGTATTCGCGGGTCCAGTGAAAAACTGTTTTTT.

The gene calls are TRBV4-1 and TRBJ1-5; possibly TRBD1 for D (5 bases). V lost 0 bases and J 6 bases, leaving 12 bases between the germline ends. The germline V gene encodes CDR1 MGHRA and CDR2 YSYEKL. The CDR3 totals 15 residues. CDR3 sequence: CASSQEGLGGQPQHF. DNA of the CDR3: TGCGCCAGCAGCCAAGAGGGTCTGGGGGGTCAGCCCCAGCATTTT.

The chain combines TRBV11-2 with TRBJ1-5; D is possibly TRBD1 (5 bases). The CDR3 consists of 16 residues. Germline V gives CDR1 SGHAT, CDR2 FQNNGV. V dropped 1 base and J dropped 0 bases, with 10 bases sitting between them. CDR3 in amino acids: CASSLGDSYSNQPQHF. DNA of the CDR3: TGTGCCAGCAGCTTAGGCGACAGCTATAGCAATCAGCCCCAGCATTTT.

The V gene is TRBV2, the J gene TRBJ2-2; 7 nucleotides line up with TRBD2. CDR1 is SNHLY and CDR2 is FYNNEI in the germline V gene. Unmatched junction bases numbered 7, after V lost 8 bases and J lost 4 bases. The CDR3 is made up of 14 amino acids. CDR3: CASQTSPSTGELFF. The CDR3 DNA is TGTGCCAGCCAGACTAGCCCCAGCACCGGGGAGCTGTTTTTT. Full variable domain (remainder filled in from reference TRBV2 and TRBJ2-2): EPEVTQTPSHQVTQMGQEVILRCVPISNHLYFYWYRQILGQKVEFLVSFYNNEISEKSEIFDDQFSVERPDGSNFTLKIRSTKLEDSAMYFCASQTSPSTGELFFGEGSRLTVL.

The chain joins TRBV11-3 to TRBJ2-2; TRBD1 matches at 10 bases. The CDR3 contains 13 residues. Germline loops: CDR1 SGHNT, CDR2 YENEEA. J was trimmed by 6 bases and V by 8 bases; bases with no gene match: 3. The CDR3 nucleotides read TGTGCCAGCGCGGACAGGGGGGCCGGGGAGCTGTTTTTT. Translating gives CASADRGAGELFF.

V gene TRBV5-1 combines with J gene TRBJ2-5; D is unresolved. The CDR3 is 13 residues long. V was clipped by 1 base and J by 4 bases, with 8 bases between them. The germline CDR1 and CDR2 sequences are SGHRS and YFSETQ. CDR3 DNA: TGCGCCAGCAGCTTGACTTTACGAGAGACCCAGTACTTC. Translation gives CASSLTLRETQYF.

With regard to this clone: The junction differs from germline at one of its ends, possibly a read error. The genes are TRBV19 and TRBJ1-4; TRBD1 aligns across 9 bases. The CDR3 loop spans 13 amino acids. CDR1 is LNHDA, CDR2 SQIVND, per germline (reference sequence). The CDR3 DNA follows: TGTGCCAGTAGCCCTACCCTAGGACAGGGGCAACTTTTT. This encodes CASSPTLGQGQLF. The whole variable domain, remainder taken from reference TRBV19 and TRBJ1-4, is DGGITQSPKYLFRKEGQNVTLSCEQNLNHDAMYWYRQDPGQGLRLIYYSQIVNDFQKGDIAEGYSVSREKKESFPLTVTSAQKNPTAFYLCASSPTLGQGQLFGSGTQLSVL.

CDR3 sequence (DNA): TGTGCCACAGCAGGGGCATACGGCAATCAGCCCCAGCATTTT. It yields the protein CATAGAYGNQPQHF. This chain uses TRBV15 with TRBJ1-5; weak D call: TRBD1 (6 bases). CDR1 is LNHNV, CDR2 YYDKDF, per germline (reference sequence). V lost 9 bases and J 2 bases, leaving 14 bases between the germline ends. The CDR3 loop spans 14 amino acids. Full variable domain (outside the CDR3, taken from reference TRBV15 and TRBJ1-5): DAMVIQNPRYQVTQFGKPVTLSCSQTLNHNVMYWYQQKSSQAPKLLFHYYDKDFNNEADTPDNFQSRRPNTSFCFLDIRSPGLGDTAMYLCATAGAYGNQPQHFGDGTRLSIL.

The J gene is TRBJ2-1, the V gene TRBV4-1, with D maybe TRBD2 (7 bases). Germline values: CDR1 MGHRA, CDR2 YSYEKL. The CDR3 is 15 residues long. Trimming removed 4 bases from V and 4 bases from J, with 14 bases in between. The CDR3, as DNA: TGCGCCAGCAGCCTATATAGGGGGGGATACAATGAGCAGTTCTTC. Translated: CASSLYRGGYNEQFF.

CDR3 nucleotides: TGTGCCAGCAGGACGAGCGGGGGACCTCCTAGCACAGATACGCAGTATTTT. It encodes CASRTSGGPPSTDTQYF. The chain couples TRBV2 to TRBJ2-3; 8 bases match TRBD2. The CDR3 spans 17 residues. V dropped 6 bases and J dropped 0; count of bases not matched to a gene: 11. Looked up from germline, CDR1 is SNHLY and CDR2 is FYNNEI. The whole variable domain, filled in from reference TRBV2 and TRBJ2-3, reads EPEVTQTPSHQVTQMGQEVILRCVPISNHLYFYWYRQILGQKVEFLVSFYNNEISEKSEIFDDQFSVERPDGSNFTLKIRSTKLEDSAMYFCASRTSGGPPSTDTQYFGPGTRLTVL.

This chain uses TRBV5-1 with TRBJ2-5; TRBD1 matches 11 bases. J gave up 5 bases and V 4 bases, and 4 bases lay outside the gene matches. Germline values: CDR1 SGHRS, CDR2 YFSETQ. The CDR3 consists of 14 residues. CDR3 loop: CASSRDRGFETQYF. The CDR3 nucleotides read TGCGCCAGCAGCAGGGACAGGGGGTTTGAGACCCAGTACTTC.

Worth noting for this clone: The junction departs from the called germline gene at one end, perhaps through a read error. This sequence joins TRBV19 and TRBJ1-2; 7 nucleotides line up with TRBD1. This CDR3 is 12 amino acids long. CDR1 and CDR2 from the germline V gene are LNHDA and SQIVND (reference sequence). CDR3: CASSLVQGPPFF. The CDR3 bases are TGTGCCAGTAGTCTGGTACAGGGGCCCCCCTTCTTC.

The chain couples TRBV28 to TRBJ2-5; TRBD1 agrees at 9 bases. CDR1 is MDHEN, CDR2 SYDVKM, per germline. V shed 4 bases, J shed 7 bases, and the junction held 10 bases outside the gene matches. CDR3 length equals 15 residues. The CDR3 sequence is CASSSSRTGVATQYF. CDR3 bases: TGTGCCAGCAGTTCTTCAAGGACAGGGGTGGCGACCCAGTACTTC. The entire variable domain, with the rest obtained from reference TRBV28 and TRBJ2-5, is as follows: DVKVTQSSRYLVKRTGEKVFLECVQDMDHENMFWYRQDPGLGLRLIYFSYDVKMKEKGDIPEGYSVSREKKERFSLILESASTNQTSMYLCASSSSRTGVATQYFGPGTRLLVL.

The chain carries TRBV10-3 and TRBJ1-1; 7 nucleotides match TRBD1. Per germline, CDR1 ENHRY and CDR2 SYGVKD. The V segment lost 0 bases and the J segment 3 bases; nucleotides outside the gene matches: 7. The CDR3 has 16 amino acids. Here the CDR3 DNA reads TGTGCCATCAGTGAGTCCGCGACAGGGCGGGACACTGAAGCTTTCTTT. Protein sequence: CAISESATGRDTEAFF.